This is a list of T cell receptor beta chains from one sample in a study of cytomegalovirus exposure and HLA in healthy donors. Libraries were prepared by immunoSEQ multiplex PCR; TCRdb keeps only in-frame clonotypes and omits some of them. The sample records approximately 76,000 clones, under 85% being singletons. The sample taken for sequencing was PBMCs. These receptors were collected from a woman aged 35 to 49 in good health and CMV-seropositive. The CDR3 runs from the conserved cysteine through the conserved F or W. D genes are given only for firm matches. The size field is filled for only some rows; it gives once, few, many or a size class.

v_call	clone_size	j_call	d_call	cdr3_nt	cdr3_aa
TRBV11-3	-	TRBJ2-1	TRBD1	TGTGCCAGCAGCTCCCGGGACAGGGAGGTCAATGAGCAGTTCTTC	CASSSRDREVNEQFF
TRBV6-5	-	TRBJ2-3	-	TGTGCCAGCAGCCGGGACTTCACAGATACGCAGTATTTT	CASSRDFTDTQYF
TRBV5-1	-	TRBJ2-6	TRBD1	TGCGCCAGCAGCCGGGACAGGGGGGCTGGGGCCAACGTCCTGACTTTC	CASSRDRGAGANVLTF
TRBV25-1	-	TRBJ2-7	-	TGTGCCAGCAGTGAATCACCGGCGAGACAAAACGAGCAGTACTTC	CASSESPARQNEQYF
TRBV27	-	TRBJ1-1	TRBD1	TGTGCCAGCAGCCCAGGGGGTTTGGGAGCTTTCTTT	CASSPGGLGAFF
TRBV6-5	-	TRBJ2-7	-	TGTGCCAGCAGTTCTACCCCCTACTACGAGCAGTACTTC	CASSSTPYYEQYF
TRBV7-2	once	TRBJ2-7	-	TGTGCCAGCAGCCCCAGTACCTACGAGCAGTACTTC	CASSPSTYEQYF
TRBV7-2	-	TRBJ1-1	TRBD1	TGTGCCAGCAGCTTCCTGGGACAGGGAGCCATGAACACTGAAGCTTTCTTT	CASSFLGQGAMNTEAFF
TRBV19	-	TRBJ2-7	TRBD2	TGTGCCAGCAACCCGGGACTACTTTTCTACGAGCAGTACTTC	CASNPGLLFYEQYF
TRBV7-2	-	TRBJ2-1	TRBD1	TGTGCCAGCAGCACCCCCCGACAGGGGCGTAGCTCCTACAATGAGCAGTTCTTC	CASSTPRQGRSSYNEQFF
TRBV6-4	-	TRBJ1-5	-	TGTGCCAGCAGTGACTCGATTGGTAGTCAGCCCCAGCATTTT	CASSDSIGSQPQHF
TRBV7-3	-	TRBJ2-1	TRBD1	TGTGCCAGCAGCTTAGGGACAGCCTACAATGAGCAGTTCTTC	CASSLGTAYNEQFF
TRBV23-1	-	TRBJ1-3	-	TGCGCCAGCAGTCGGCCCGAACCCCTTTCTGGAAACACCATATATTTT	CASSRPEPLSGNTIYF
TRBV5-6	-	TRBJ2-3	TRBD1	TGTGCCAGCAGCTCCCCAGGGGGCATCACAGATACGCAGTATTTT	CASSSPGGITDTQYF
TRBV9	-	TRBJ1-4	TRBD1	TGTGCCAGCAGTGTCGGGACAGCCTATAATGAAAAACTGTTTTTT	CASSVGTAYNEKLFF
TRBV6-5	-	TRBJ2-7	-	TGTGCCAGCAGTGAAAACGGGGGTGGCTACGAGCAGTACTTC	CASSENGGGYEQYF
TRBV7-2	-	TRBJ2-7	-	TGTGCCAGCAGACCACTACAGGGCACCCACGAGCAGTACTTC	CASRPLQGTHEQYF
TRBV19	-	TRBJ1-5	-	TGTGCCAGTAGTTCCCGGGACAACTTAAGCAATCAGCCCCAGCATTTT	CASSSRDNLSNQPQHF
TRBV10-2	-	TRBJ2-3	-	TGCGCCAGCAGTGAGTCCCTGGGGAGGTCCCCCCAAAAAGATACGCAGTATTTT	CASSESLGRSPQKDTQYF
TRBV9	-	TRBJ1-1	TRBD1	TGTGCCAGCAGCGCTGGGACAGGGGGCTGGTTCACTGAAGCTTTCTTT	CASSAGTGGWFTEAFF
TRBV5-1	-	TRBJ2-3	TRBD2	TGCGCCAGCAGGATAGCGGGGGGAACAGATACGCAGTATTTT	CASRIAGGTDTQYF
TRBV2	-	TRBJ2-3	-	TGTGCCAGCACTGGGACTCGCACAGATACGCAGTATTTT	CASTGTRTDTQYF
TRBV5-6	-	TRBJ2-7	-	TGTGCCAGCAGCTTACTTTCGACAGTTAGCTACGAGCAGTACTTC	CASSLLSTVSYEQYF
TRBV7-2	few	TRBJ1-2	-	TGTGCCAGCAGCTTCGGGATGCTCCCTAACTATGGCTACACCTTC	CASSFGMLPNYGYTF
TRBV4-1	few	TRBJ1-4	TRBD1	TGCGCCAGCAGCCTCGGGACAGGCGCAACTAATGAAAAACTGTTTTTT	CASSLGTGATNEKLFF
TRBV29-1	-	TRBJ2-5	-	TGCAGCGTTGAAGACCGGGGGTACACCCAGTACTTC	CSVEDRGYTQYF
TRBV6-1	few	TRBJ2-3	TRBD2	TGTGCCAGCAGTGCAGCGGGGCCTCGCACAGATACGCAGTATTTT	CASSAAGPRTDTQYF
TRBV2	-	TRBJ1-4	-	TGTGCCAGCAGTGTGGCGGGGGCGGCTAATGAAAAACTGTTTTTT	CASSVAGAANEKLFF
TRBV29-1	-	TRBJ1-1	-	TGCAGCGGCGGTCCAGGCGGGCACACTGAAGCTTTCTTT	CSGGPGGHTEAFF
TRBV6-5	-	TRBJ1-1	TRBD1	TGTGCCAGCAGTTACTCTACAGGGGGGCTTGAAGCTTTCTTT	CASSYSTGGLEAFF
TRBV28	once	TRBJ2-4	-	TGTGCCAGCGGAATTACCGGGACCAAAAACATTCAGTACTTC	CASGITGTKNIQYF
TRBV11-2	-	TRBJ1-2	-	TGTGCCAGCAGCCCGCTGGGGAGGCGAGTCCATGGCTACACCTTC	CASSPLGRRVHGYTF
TRBV5-1	-	TRBJ1-2	TRBD1	TGCGCCAGCAGCGTGGACAGGGGGCGCCTGGTGGATGGCTACACCTTC	CASSVDRGRLVDGYTF
TRBV6-4	-	TRBJ2-7	TRBD2	TGTGCCAGCAGTGACGGCCTAGCGGACTACGAGCAGTACTTC	CASSDGLADYEQYF
TRBV30	once	TRBJ1-6	-	TGTGCCTGGAAGGTACGGGGAGTGGTAAATAATTCACCCCTCCACTTT	CAWKVRGVVNNSPLHF
TRBV5-1	-	TRBJ2-5	-	TGCGCCAGCACCCCCGGGAAAGCGGGAGAGACCCAGTACTTC	CASTPGKAGETQYF
TRBV6-5	-	TRBJ1-2	TRBD1	TGTGCCAGCCGACAGGGATTGGTCTATGGCTACACCTTC	CASRQGLVYGYTF
TRBV28	-	TRBJ1-1	-	TGTGCCAGCAGTTTAGCTCTCGTGGCGAACACTGAAGCTTTCTTT	CASSLALVANTEAFF
TRBV18	-	TRBJ2-1	-	TGTGCCAGCTCACCCCGTACTAGCTCCTACAATGAGCAGTTCTTC	CASSPRTSSYNEQFF
TRBV25-1	few	TRBJ2-1	-	TGTGCCAGCAGCCCAGACTGGAGCTCCTACAATGAGCAGTTCTTC	CASSPDWSSYNEQFF
TRBV5-1	-	TRBJ2-3	TRBD1	TGCGCCAGCACCTTCGGGACAGGGGCTTCGGCAGATACGCAGTATTTT	CASTFGTGASADTQYF
TRBV30	-	TRBJ1-2	-	TGTGCCTGGAGTGTACCAGGACAGCTATACTATGGCTACACCTTC	CAWSVPGQLYYGYTF
TRBV29-1	-	TRBJ1-2	-	TGCAGCGTTGAAGATCAGCTGTTCCGGGCGGGTCGCTATGGCTACACCTTC	CSVEDQLFRAGRYGYTF
TRBV29-1	once	TRBJ2-5	TRBD1	TGCAGCGGCCGGACAGGGGGGGAGACCCAGTACTTC	CSGRTGGETQYF
TRBV27	-	TRBJ2-7	TRBD2	TGTGCCAGCAGTACACGGACTAGCGGGAGTCCCTACGAGCAGTACTTC	CASSTRTSGSPYEQYF
TRBV11-2	-	TRBJ2-5	TRBD2	TGTGCCAGCAGCTTAGGGCTAGCGGGAATAGAGACCCAGTACTTC	CASSLGLAGIETQYF
TRBV4-3	few	TRBJ2-7	TRBD2	TGCGCCAGCAGCCAAGATCTTCCTAGCGGGGGGTACTCCTACGAGCAGTACTTC	CASSQDLPSGGYSYEQYF
TRBV5-6	few	TRBJ1-2	-	TGTGCCAGCAGCTTGACTGACTATGGCTACACCTTC	CASSLTDYGYTF
TRBV19	-	TRBJ2-1	TRBD2	TGTGCCAGTAGTAGCGGGAGCTCGTACAATGAGCAGTTCTTC	CASSSGSSYNEQFF